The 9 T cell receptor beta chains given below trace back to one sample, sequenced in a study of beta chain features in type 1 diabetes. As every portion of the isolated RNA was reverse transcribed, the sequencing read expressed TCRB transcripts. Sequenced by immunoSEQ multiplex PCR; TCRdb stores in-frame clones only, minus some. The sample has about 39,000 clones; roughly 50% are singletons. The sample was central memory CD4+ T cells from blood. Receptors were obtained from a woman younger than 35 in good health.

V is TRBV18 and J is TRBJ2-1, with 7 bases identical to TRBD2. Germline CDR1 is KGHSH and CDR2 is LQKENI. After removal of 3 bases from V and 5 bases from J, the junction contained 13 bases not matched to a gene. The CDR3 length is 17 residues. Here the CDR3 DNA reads TGTGCCAGCTCACCTATCATGGGGGGGTCCGGCCACAATGAGCAGTTCTTC. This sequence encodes CASSPIMGGSGHNEQFF.

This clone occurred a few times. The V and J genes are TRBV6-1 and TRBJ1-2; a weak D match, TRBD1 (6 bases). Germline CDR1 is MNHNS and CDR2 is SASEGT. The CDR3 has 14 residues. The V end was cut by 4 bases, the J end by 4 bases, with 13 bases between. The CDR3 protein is CASSAAGGGYGYTF. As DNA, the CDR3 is TGTGCCAGCAGTGCGGCGGGGGGCGGCTATGGCTACACCTTC.

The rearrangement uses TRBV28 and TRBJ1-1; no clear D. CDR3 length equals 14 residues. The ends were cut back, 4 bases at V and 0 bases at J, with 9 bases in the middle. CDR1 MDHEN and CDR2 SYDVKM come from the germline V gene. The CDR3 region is CASSSPGMNTEAFF. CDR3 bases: TGTGCCAGCAGTTCCCCCGGGATGAACACTGAAGCTTTCTTT.

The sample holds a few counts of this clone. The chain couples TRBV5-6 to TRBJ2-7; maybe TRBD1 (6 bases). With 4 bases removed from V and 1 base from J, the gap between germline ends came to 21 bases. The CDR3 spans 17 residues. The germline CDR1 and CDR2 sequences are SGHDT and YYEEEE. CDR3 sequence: CASSPNILDRNSYEQYF. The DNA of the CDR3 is TGTGCCAGCAGCCCAAATATATTGGACAGAAATTCCTACGAGCAGTACTTC.

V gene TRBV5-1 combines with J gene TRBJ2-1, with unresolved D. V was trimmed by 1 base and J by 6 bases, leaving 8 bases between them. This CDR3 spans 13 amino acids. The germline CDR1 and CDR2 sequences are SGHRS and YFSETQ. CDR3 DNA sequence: TGCGCCAGCAGCTTGTTCCTAGTCAATGAGCAGTTCTTC. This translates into CASSLFLVNEQFF.

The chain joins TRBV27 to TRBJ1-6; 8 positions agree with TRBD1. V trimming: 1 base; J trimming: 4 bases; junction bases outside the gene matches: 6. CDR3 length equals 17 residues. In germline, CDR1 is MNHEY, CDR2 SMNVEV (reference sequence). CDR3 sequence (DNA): TGTGCCAGCAGTTTATGGGGGGGACAGGCATATAATTCACCCCTCCACTTT. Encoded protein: CASSLWGGQAYNSPLHF.

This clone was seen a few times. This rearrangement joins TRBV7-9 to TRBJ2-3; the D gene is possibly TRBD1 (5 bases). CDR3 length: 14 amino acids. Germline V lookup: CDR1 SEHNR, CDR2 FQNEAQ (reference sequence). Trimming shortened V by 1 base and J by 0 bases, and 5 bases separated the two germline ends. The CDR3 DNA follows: TGTGCCAGCAGCTTAGAGGGGAGCACAGATACGCAGTATTTT. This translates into CASSLEGSTDTQYF. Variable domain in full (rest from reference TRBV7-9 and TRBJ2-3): DTGVSQNPRHKITKRGQNVTFRCDPISEHNRLYWYRQTLGQGPEFLTYFQNEAQLEKSRLLSDRFSAERPKGSFSTLEIQRTEQGDSAMYLCASSLEGSTDTQYFGPGTRLTVL.

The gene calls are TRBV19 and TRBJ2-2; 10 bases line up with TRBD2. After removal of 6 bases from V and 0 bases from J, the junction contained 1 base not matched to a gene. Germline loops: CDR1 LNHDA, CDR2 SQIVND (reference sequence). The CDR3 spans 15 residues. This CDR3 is CASSTSGANTGELFF. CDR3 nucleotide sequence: TGTGCCAGTAGCACTAGCGGGGCGAACACCGGGGAGCTGTTTTTT.

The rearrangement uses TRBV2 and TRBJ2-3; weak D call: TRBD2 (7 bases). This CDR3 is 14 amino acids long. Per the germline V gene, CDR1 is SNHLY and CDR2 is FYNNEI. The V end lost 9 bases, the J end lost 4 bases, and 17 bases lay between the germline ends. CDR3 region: CARGGPAPADTQYF. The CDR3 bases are TGTGCCAGGGGGGGGCCCGCGCCCGCAGATACGCAGTATTTT.